The T cell receptor beta chain described here comes from a study of T-cell reconstitution after alpha-beta-depleted transplantation in children. This clonotype was found a few times. No antigen is known for it. Germline V gene data show CDR1 as SGHRS and CDR2 as YFSETQ. Trimming took off 0 bases at V and 1 base at J, with 7 bases between the two ends. The CDR3 spans 14 residues. The TCRbeta library was prepared with unique molecular identifiers. TCRdb ran MiXCR on the PCR reads and lists one entry per CDR3 protein. The sample contains over 90,000 distinct CDR3 sequences, around 6% of which appear only once. Broader study findings: Reported findings indicate that, about two months after transplant, alpha-beta T cells came from several hundred expanded clones, which were derived from non-depleted graft cells. Hyperexpanded clones declined; after one year, newly produced T cells mostly supplied diversity. After transplant, high TCRbeta diversity at day 60 in some patients arose from surviving recipient T cells and thymic progenitors.

The receptor was isolated from a female patient aged 2-10 years who had a stem cell transplant for Fanconi anemia, so the T cells may come from the graft donor. The starting material was PBMCs, mostly from graft donor cells, obtained 60 days after TCRalphabeta/CD19-depleted stem cell transplant. The chain couples TRBV5-1 to TRBJ1-1; D not certain. The CDR3 DNA is TGCGCCAGCAGCTTGGACCAAGGGAACACTGAAGCTTTCTTT. It translates to CASSLDQGNTEAFF.